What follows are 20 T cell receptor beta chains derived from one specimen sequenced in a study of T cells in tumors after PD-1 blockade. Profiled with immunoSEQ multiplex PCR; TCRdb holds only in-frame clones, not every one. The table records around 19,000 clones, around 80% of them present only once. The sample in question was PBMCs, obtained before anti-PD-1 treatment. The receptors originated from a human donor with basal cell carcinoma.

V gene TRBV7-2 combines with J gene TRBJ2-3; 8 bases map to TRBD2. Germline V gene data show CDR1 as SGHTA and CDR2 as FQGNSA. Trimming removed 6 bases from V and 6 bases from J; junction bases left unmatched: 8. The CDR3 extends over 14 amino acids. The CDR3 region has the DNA TGTGCCAGCAGAGATGCGGGGGGCCCGGATACGCAGTATTTT. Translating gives CASRDAGGPDTQYF.

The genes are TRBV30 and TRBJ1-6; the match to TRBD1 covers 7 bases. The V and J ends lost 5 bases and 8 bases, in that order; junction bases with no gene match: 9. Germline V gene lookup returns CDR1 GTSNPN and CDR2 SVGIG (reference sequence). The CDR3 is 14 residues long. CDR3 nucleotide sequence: TGTGCCTGGGGAAGCAGAGGGGGCGATTCACCCCTCCACTTT. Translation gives CAWGSRGGDSPLHF.

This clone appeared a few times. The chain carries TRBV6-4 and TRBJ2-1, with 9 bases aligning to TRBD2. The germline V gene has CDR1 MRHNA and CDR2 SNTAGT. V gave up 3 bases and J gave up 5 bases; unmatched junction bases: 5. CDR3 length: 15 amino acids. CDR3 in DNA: TGTGCCAGCAGTGAGTCTTCTAGCGGGAACAATGAGCAGTTCTTC. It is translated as CASSESSSGNNEQFF.

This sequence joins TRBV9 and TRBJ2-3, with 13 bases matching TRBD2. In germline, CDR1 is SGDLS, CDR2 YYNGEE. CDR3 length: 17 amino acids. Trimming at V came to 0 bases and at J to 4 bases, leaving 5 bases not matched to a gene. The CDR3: CASSVETSGGVADTQYF. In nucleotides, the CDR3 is TGTGCCAGCAGCGTAGAAACTAGCGGGGGGGTCGCAGATACGCAGTATTTT.

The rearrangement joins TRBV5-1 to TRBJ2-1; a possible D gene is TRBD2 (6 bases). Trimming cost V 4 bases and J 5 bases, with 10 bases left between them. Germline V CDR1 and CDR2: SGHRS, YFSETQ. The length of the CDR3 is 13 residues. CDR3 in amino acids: CASSIGLNNEQFF. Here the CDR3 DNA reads TGCGCCAGCAGCATAGGACTAAACAATGAGCAGTTCTTC.

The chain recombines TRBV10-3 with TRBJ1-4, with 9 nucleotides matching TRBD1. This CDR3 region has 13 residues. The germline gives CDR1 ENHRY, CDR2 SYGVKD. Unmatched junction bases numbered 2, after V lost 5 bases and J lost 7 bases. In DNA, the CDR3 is TGTGCCATCAGTCCGGGACAGGGTGAAAAACTGTTTTTT. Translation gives CAISPGQGEKLFF.

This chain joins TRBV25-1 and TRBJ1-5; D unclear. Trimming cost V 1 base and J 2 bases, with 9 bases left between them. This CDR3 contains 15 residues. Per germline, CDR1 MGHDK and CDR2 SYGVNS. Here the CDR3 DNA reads TGTGCCAGCAGTGAATCGGCGTTTGGCAATCAGCCCCAGCATTTT. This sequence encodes CASSESAFGNQPQHF.

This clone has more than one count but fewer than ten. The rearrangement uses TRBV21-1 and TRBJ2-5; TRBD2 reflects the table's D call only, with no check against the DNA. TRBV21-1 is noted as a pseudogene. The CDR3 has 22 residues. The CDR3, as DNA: TGTGCCAGCAGCAAATGGTTCCTAGCGGGAGGGCCGCATTCGGGGGACCAAGAGACCCAGTACTTC. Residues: CASSKWFLAGGPHSGDQETQYF.

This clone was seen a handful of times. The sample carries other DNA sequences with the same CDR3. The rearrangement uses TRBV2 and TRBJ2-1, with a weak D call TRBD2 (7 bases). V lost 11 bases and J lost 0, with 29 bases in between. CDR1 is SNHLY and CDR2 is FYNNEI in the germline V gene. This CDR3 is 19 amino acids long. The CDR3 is CAPCYGGAGEGSSYNEQFF. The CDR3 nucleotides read TGTGCCCCCTGTTATGGGGGGGCGGGGGAGGGGAGCTCCTACAATGAGCAGTTCTTC.

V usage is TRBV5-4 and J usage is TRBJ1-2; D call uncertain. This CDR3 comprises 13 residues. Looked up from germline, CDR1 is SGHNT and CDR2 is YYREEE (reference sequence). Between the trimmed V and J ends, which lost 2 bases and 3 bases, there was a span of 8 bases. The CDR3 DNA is TGTGCCAGCAGCTTCGAGTCGGACTATGGCTACACCTTC. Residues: CASSFESDYGYTF.

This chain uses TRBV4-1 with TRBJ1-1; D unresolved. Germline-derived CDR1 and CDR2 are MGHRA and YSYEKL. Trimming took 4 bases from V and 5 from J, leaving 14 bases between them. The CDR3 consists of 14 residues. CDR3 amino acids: CASSPVLRGTEAFF. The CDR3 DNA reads TGCGCCAGCAGCCCCGTTTTGCGGGGAACTGAAGCTTTCTTT.

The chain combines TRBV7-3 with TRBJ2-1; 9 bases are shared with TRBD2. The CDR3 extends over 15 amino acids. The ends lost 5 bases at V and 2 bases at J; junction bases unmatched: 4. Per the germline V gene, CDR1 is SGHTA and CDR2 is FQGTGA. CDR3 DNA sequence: TGTGCCAGCAGCACCCTAGCGGGGCCCTACAATGAGCAGTTCTTC. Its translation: CASSTLAGPYNEQFF. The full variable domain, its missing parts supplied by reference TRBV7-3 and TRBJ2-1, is GAGVSQTPSNKVTEKGKYVELRCDPISGHTALYWYRQSLGQGPEFLIYFQGTGAADDSGLPNDRFFAVRPEGSVSTLKIQRTERGDSAVYLCASSTLAGPYNEQFFGPGTRLTVL.

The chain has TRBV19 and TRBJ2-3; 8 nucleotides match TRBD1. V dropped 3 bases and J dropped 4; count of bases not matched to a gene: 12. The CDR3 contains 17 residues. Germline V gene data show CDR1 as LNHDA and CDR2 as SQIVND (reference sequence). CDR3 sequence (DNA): TGTGCCAGTAGTATCGGACAGGGATTGAGGGTCCCAGATACGCAGTATTTT. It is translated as CASSIGQGLRVPDTQYF.

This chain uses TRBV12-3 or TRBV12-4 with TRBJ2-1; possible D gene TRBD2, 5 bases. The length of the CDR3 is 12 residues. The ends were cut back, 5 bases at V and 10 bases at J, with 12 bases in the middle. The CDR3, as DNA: TGTGCCAGCAGTCCCTCGTCGGGAGAGCAGTTCTTC. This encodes CASSPSSGEQFF.

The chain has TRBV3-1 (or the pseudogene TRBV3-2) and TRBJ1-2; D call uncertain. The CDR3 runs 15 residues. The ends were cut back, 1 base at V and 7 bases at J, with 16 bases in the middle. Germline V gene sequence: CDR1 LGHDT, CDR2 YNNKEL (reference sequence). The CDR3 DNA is TGTGCCAGCAGCCAAGTAACAGCGAAGGGTGGTGGCTACACCTTC. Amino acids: CASSQVTAKGGGYTF.

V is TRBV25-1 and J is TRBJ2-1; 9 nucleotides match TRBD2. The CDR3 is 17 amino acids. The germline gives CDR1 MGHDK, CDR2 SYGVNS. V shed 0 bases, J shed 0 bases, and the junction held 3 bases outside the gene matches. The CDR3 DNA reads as TGTGCCAGCAGTGAATACGTTAGCGGGAGCTCCTACAATGAGCAGTTCTTC. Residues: CASSEYVSGSSYNEQFF.

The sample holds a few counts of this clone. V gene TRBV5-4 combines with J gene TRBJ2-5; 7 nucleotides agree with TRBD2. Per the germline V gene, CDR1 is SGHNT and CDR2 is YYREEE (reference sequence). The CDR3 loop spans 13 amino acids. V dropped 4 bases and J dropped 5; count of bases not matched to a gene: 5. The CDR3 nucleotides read TGTGCCAGCAGCCTTCTAGCGGAGGAGACCCAGTACTTC. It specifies CASSLLAEETQYF.

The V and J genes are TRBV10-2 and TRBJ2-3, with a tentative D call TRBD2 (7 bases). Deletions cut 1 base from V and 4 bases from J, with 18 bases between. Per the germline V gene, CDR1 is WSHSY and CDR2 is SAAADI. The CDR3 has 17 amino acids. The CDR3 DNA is TGCGCCAGCAGTGAGTGGGGGGCGGGAGTACAGGCAGATACGCAGTATTTT. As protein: CASSEWGAGVQADTQYF.

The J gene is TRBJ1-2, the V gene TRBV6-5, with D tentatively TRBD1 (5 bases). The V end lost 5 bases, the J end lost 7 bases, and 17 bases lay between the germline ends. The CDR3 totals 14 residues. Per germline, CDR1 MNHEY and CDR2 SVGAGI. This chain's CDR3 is CASSPGAGPGGYTF. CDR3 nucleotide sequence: TGTGCCAGCAGTCCCGGGGCCGGCCCCGGTGGCTACACCTTC.

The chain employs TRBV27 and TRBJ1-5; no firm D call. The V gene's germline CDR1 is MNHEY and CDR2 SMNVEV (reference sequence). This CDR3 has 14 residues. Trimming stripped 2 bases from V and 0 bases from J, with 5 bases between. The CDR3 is CASSLQSSNQPQHF. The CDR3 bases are TGTGCCAGCAGTTTACAGTCTAGCAATCAGCCCCAGCATTTT.